The next 19 T cell receptor beta chains were all read from a single sample in a study of T cell responses to AZD1222 COVID-19 vaccine (dated by TCRdb to 2020 to 2022). Libraries were prepared through the immunoSEQ multiplex PCR assay. In its TCRdb copy, this immuneACCESS table keeps in-frame sequences only and misses some clones. Where compared with another copy, unresolved V genes explain less than half of these, and the others have no known cause. The sample has 100,000 to 150,000 clones on record, 90% of them singletons. Less than 8.5% of the sample comes from the top ten. The time point label of this sample denotes: baseline before first vaccination. The material sequenced was peripheral blood, taken on day 0 of AZD1222 vaccination. These receptors were taken from an adult in good health.

The rearrangement uses TRBV27 and TRBJ2-1; D not certain. The germline V gene encodes CDR1 MNHEY and CDR2 SMNVEV (reference sequence). Trimming left V 5 bases short and J 4 bases short, with 18 bases between. The CDR3 has 16 residues. The CDR3 DNA is TGTGCCAGCAGTGAAACGGACGGCTCGCCTTACAATGAGCAGTTCTTC. As protein: CASSETDGSPYNEQFF.

This sequence joins TRBV19 and TRBJ1-5, with no clear D. Germline CDR1 and CDR2: LNHDA and SQIVND (reference sequence). V lost 6 bases, J lost 7 bases, and 10 bases lay in between. CDR3 length equals 12 residues. Here the CDR3 reads CASSKDWQPQHF. The CDR3 DNA follows: TGTGCCAGTAGCAAGGACTGGCAGCCCCAGCATTTT.

This sequence joins TRBV15 and TRBJ2-5, with a possible D match to TRBD2 (6 bases). Trimming shortened V by 3 bases and J by 2 bases, and 10 bases separated the two germline ends. CDR3 length: 14 amino acids. The germline V gene encodes CDR1 LNHNV and CDR2 YYDKDF (reference sequence). Here the CDR3 reads CATSSGGTQETQYF. CDR3 in DNA: TGTGCCACCAGCAGTGGTGGGACTCAAGAGACCCAGTACTTC.

The genes are TRBV5-1 and TRBJ2-3; D not certain. CDR3 size: 16 residues. Trimming took 5 bases from V and 2 from J, leaving 18 bases between them. Germline CDR1 SGHRS, CDR2 YFSETQ. CDR3 amino acids: CASSFGGAPSTDTQYF. The CDR3 DNA follows: TGCGCCAGCAGTTTTGGTGGCGCACCCTCCACAGATACGCAGTATTTT.

The chain has TRBV6-5 and TRBJ2-2; TRBD2 matches 7 bases. The germline V gene has CDR1 MNHEY and CDR2 SVGAGI. After removal of 9 bases from V and 6 bases from J, the junction contained 4 bases not matched to a gene. CDR3 length: 12 residues. The CDR3: CASSGLSGELFF. The DNA of the CDR3 is TGTGCCAGTAGCGGGCTGTCCGGGGAGCTGTTTTTT.

This rearrangement joins TRBV11-3 to TRBJ1-1; maybe TRBD1 (5 bases). Germline lookup yields CDR1 SGHNT and CDR2 YENEEA. Trimming removed 1 base from V and 6 bases from J, with 12 bases in between. The CDR3 runs 14 residues. The chain's CDR3 is CASSLGSIGAEAFF. As DNA, the CDR3 is TGTGCCAGCAGCTTAGGGTCCATAGGGGCTGAAGCTTTCTTT.

The CDR3 region has the DNA TGTGCCAGCAGGGTACAGGGGTGGTCCTATAATTCACCCCTCCACTTT. Translated: CASRVQGWSYNSPLHF. The J gene is TRBJ1-6, the V gene TRBV28; 7 bases are a match to TRBD1. The CDR3 extends over 16 amino acids. V gave up 6 bases and J gave up 1 base; unmatched junction bases: 6. CDR1 MDHEN and CDR2 SYDVKM come from the germline V gene.

J is TRBJ1-1 and V is TRBV11-2, with 11 bases lining up with TRBD1. The germline CDR1 and CDR2 sequences are SGHAT and FQNNGV. The CDR3 is made up of 15 amino acids. V lost 5 bases and J lost 4; bases outside the gene matches: 6. DNA for the CDR3: TGTGCCAGCAGCGCCTGGACAGGGGGCCTCACTGAAGCTTTCTTT. Translated: CASSAWTGGLTEAFF.

The V and J genes are TRBV19 and TRBJ1-2; D is perhaps TRBD1 (5 bases). Trimming took off 6 bases at V and 3 bases at J, with 11 bases between the two ends. The germline gives CDR1 LNHDA, CDR2 SQIVND (reference sequence). The CDR3 has 13 residues. The CDR3 protein is CASSVGLDYGYTF. CDR3 in DNA: TGTGCCAGTAGCGTGGGGCTCGACTATGGCTACACCTTC.

The V gene is TRBV9, the J gene TRBJ2-2; tentative D call: TRBD1 (5 bases). The germline gives CDR1 SGDLS, CDR2 YYNGEE. V lost 7 bases and J 1 base, leaving 11 bases between the germline ends. This CDR3 region has 14 residues. The CDR3, as DNA: TGTGCCAGCGACAGAAATAGGAACACCGGGGAGCTGTTTTTT. It translates to CASDRNRNTGELFF.

The chain combines TRBV21-1 with TRBJ1-3. TRBV21-1 is a recognized pseudogene. The CDR3 runs to 13 residues. The CDR3 region has the DNA TGTGCCAGGCCGGAGGGCAGGAGAAACACCATATATTTT. Its protein is CARPEGRRNTIYF.

This chain joins TRBV9 and TRBJ2-1; TRBD1 might be the D (5 bases). This CDR3 comprises 14 residues. From germline, CDR1 is SGDLS and CDR2 YYNGEE. V was shortened by 2 bases and J by 2 bases, with 8 bases between the two germline ends. CDR3 sequence (DNA): TGTGCCAGCAGCGTCTCAGGGACCTACAATGAGCAGTTCTTC. It encodes CASSVSGTYNEQFF.

The chain combines TRBV9 with TRBJ2-1, with 14 bases aligning to TRBD2. The CDR3 sequence is 18 residues long. Looked up from germline, CDR1 is SGDLS and CDR2 is YYNGEE. The V segment lost 1 base and the J segment 4 bases; nucleotides outside the gene matches: 7. The CDR3 protein is CASSVTAGTSGGYNEQFF. The CDR3 region has the DNA TGTGCCAGCAGCGTAACTGCCGGGACTAGCGGGGGTTACAATGAGCAGTTCTTC.

This clone was detected only once. The CDR3 nucleotides read TGTGCCAGCAGTTACTCCATTATGAGGGGCTATGGCTACACCTTC. Its protein is CASSYSIMRGYGYTF. V and J are TRBV6-5 and TRBJ1-2, with a possible D match to TRBD1 (5 bases). Per the germline V gene, CDR1 is MNHEY and CDR2 is SVGAGI. Trimming left V 0 bases short and J 4 bases short, with 12 bases between. The CDR3 contains 15 residues.

The chain joins TRBV9 to TRBJ2-1, with 15 nucleotides matching TRBD2. J lost 8 bases, V lost 4 bases, and 4 bases had no gene match. The CDR3 extends over 15 amino acids. Germline loops: CDR1 SGDLS, CDR2 YYNGEE. CDR3 bases: TGTGCCAGCAGCAGGACTAGCGGGGGGGTTTATGAGCAGTTCTTC. Its translation is CASSRTSGGVYEQFF. The full variable domain, rest sourced from reference TRBV9 and TRBJ2-1, is DSGVTQTPKHLITATGQRVTLRCSPRSGDLSVYWYQQSLDQGLQFLIQYYNGEERAKGNILERFSAQQFPDLHSELNLSSLELGDSALYFCASSRTSGGVYEQFFGPGTRLTVL.

V is TRBV5-4 and J is TRBJ2-1; 7 bases line up with TRBD2. With V trimmed by 4 bases and J by 3 bases, 13 bases remained unmatched. CDR1 is SGHNT and CDR2 is YYREEE in the germline V gene (reference sequence). The CDR3 sequence is 17 residues long. This chain's CDR3 is CASSRGNLAAGYNEQFF. As DNA, the CDR3 is TGTGCCAGCAGCCGAGGGAATCTAGCGGCAGGCTACAATGAGCAGTTCTTC.

The rearrangement joins TRBV6-4 to TRBJ2-7; D not certain. The CDR3 sequence is 13 residues long. Per germline, CDR1 MRHNA and CDR2 SNTAGT. V was cut by 3 bases and J by 0 bases, with 6 bases left in between. The CDR3 bases are TGTGCCAGCAGTGAAGGGCCCTCCTACGAGCAGTACTTC. Residues: CASSEGPSYEQYF.

This clone was seen a single time. The rearrangement uses TRBV6-5 and TRBJ2-5, with 7 bases matching TRBD1. V was pared by 6 bases and J by 4 bases, with 8 bases of the junction left unmatched. CDR3 length equals 14 residues. Germline V gives CDR1 MNHEY, CDR2 SVGAGI. CDR3 nucleotide sequence: TGTGCCAGCAGCCACTCCACAGGGGCAGAGACCCAGTACTTC. The encoded protein is CASSHSTGAETQYF.

This rearrangement joins TRBV15 to TRBJ2-2; 8 nucleotides align to TRBD1. V was clipped by 5 bases and J by 10 bases; unmatched bases: 15. The CDR3 contains 16 residues. Germline assignment: CDR1 LNHNV and CDR2 YYDKDF (reference sequence). The chain's CDR3 is CATSALGLGQGVELFF. The CDR3 nucleotides read TGTGCCACCAGCGCCCTCGGGCTCGGACAGGGCGTGGAGCTGTTTTTT.